These 15 T cell receptor beta chains were all obtained from the same sample, sequenced in a study of shared clonotypes between healthy human individuals. CD45RO-negative, CCR7-selected cells formed the naive CD8 fraction, which excluded terminally differentiated effector memory CD45RA+ cells. TCRdb's copy holds only in-frame clones and misses some; the assay was immunoSEQ multiplex PCR. The data show about 1.9 million clones, around 95% seen once. Sequenced material: naive CD8+ T cells from PBMCs. These receptors originate from a man in his late teens or twenties in good health. Some clones in this sample may be carry-over from other donors' samples.

Note on this clone: The sample has other DNA sequences that encode this CDR3 too. The chain couples TRBV27 to TRBJ2-2; weak D call: TRBD2 (5 bases). In germline, CDR1 is MNHEY, CDR2 SMNVEV (reference sequence). Trimming left V 4 bases short and J 2 bases short, with 8 bases between. The CDR3 extends over 14 amino acids. CDR3 protein: CASSSGLNTGELFF. The CDR3 DNA follows: TGTGCCAGCAGTTCCGGACTCAACACCGGGGAGCTGTTTTTT.

The chain recombines TRBV7-3 with TRBJ2-1; D ambiguous. Germline assignment: CDR1 SGHTA and CDR2 FQGTGA. The V end lost 1 base, the J end lost 0 bases, and 7 bases lay between the germline ends. The length of the CDR3 is 15 residues. The CDR3 DNA follows: TGTGCCAGCAGCTTAAGTGATAGCTCCTACAATGAGCAGTTCTTC. This encodes CASSLSDSSYNEQFF.

This CDR3 reads CASSRVQGPGELFF. Here the CDR3 DNA reads TGCGCCAGCAGCCGAGTTCAGGGGCCCGGGGAGCTGTTTTTT. This sequence joins TRBV4-1 and TRBJ2-2, with D maybe TRBD1 (6 bases). The length of the CDR3 is 14 residues. Germline V gene lookup returns CDR1 MGHRA and CDR2 YSYEKL. Between the trimmed V and J ends, which lost 4 bases and 6 bases, there was a span of 12 bases.

This clone was observed a single time. The chain links TRBV28 to TRBJ1-2, with 12 bases matching TRBD1. The germline CDR1 and CDR2 sequences are MDHEN and SYDVKM. V gave up 6 bases and J gave up 6 bases; unmatched junction bases: 5. This CDR3 is built from 14 residues. CDR3 coding DNA: TGTGCCAGCAGCGCGGGACAGGGGGCAAATGGCTACACCTTC. This translates into CASSAGQGANGYTF.

V is TRBV7-6 and J is TRBJ2-2; 9 bases map to TRBD2. The CDR3 loop spans 18 amino acids. Trimming took 3 bases from V and 5 from J; bases not matched to a gene: 13. Germline V gene lookup returns CDR1 SGHVS and CDR2 FNYEAQ. The CDR3 sequence: CASSFLGSGSLGTGELFF. The CDR3 DNA is TGTGCCAGCAGCTTTTTGGGTAGCGGGAGTCTGGGAACCGGGGAGCTGTTTTTT.

The rearrangement uses TRBV7-9 and TRBJ1-4; D uncertain. The CDR3 runs 13 residues. CDR1 is SEHNR and CDR2 is FQNEAQ in the germline V gene (reference sequence). The ends were cut back, 4 bases at V and 11 bases at J, with 14 bases in the middle. The CDR3 nucleotides are TGTGCCAGCAGCTCCTTCGTGGAGTTGAAACTGTTTTTT. This codes for CASSSFVELKLFF.

This clone appeared once. This chain joins TRBV28 and TRBJ2-2, with D perhaps TRBD1 (5 bases). In germline, CDR1 is MDHEN, CDR2 SYDVKM. V was clipped by 2 bases and J by 3 bases, with 16 bases between them. There are 17 residues in the CDR3. The CDR3 reads CASSLNIGQGYTGELFF. The CDR3 DNA sequence: TGTGCCAGCAGTTTAAATATCGGGCAGGGCTACACCGGGGAGCTGTTTTTT.

The V call is TRBV27, the J call TRBJ2-1, with D unclear. This CDR3 is 14 amino acids long. Per the germline V gene, CDR1 is MNHEY and CDR2 is SMNVEV (reference sequence). Trimming took 2 bases from V and 9 from J, leaving 14 bases between them. The CDR3 DNA is TGTGCCAGCAGTTTACGGCCAAAAGGGTTTGAGCAGTTCTTC. Protein: CASSLRPKGFEQFF.

V is TRBV27 and J is TRBJ2-3, with D unclear. V lost 2 bases to trimming and J lost 2 bases, with 8 bases between them. The CDR3 contains 14 residues. Germline V gene sequence: CDR1 MNHEY, CDR2 SMNVEV (reference sequence). The CDR3 region has the DNA TGTGCCAGCAGTTTAGACGGATACACAGATACGCAGTATTTT. The encoded protein is CASSLDGYTDTQYF.

The rearrangement uses TRBV11-2 and TRBJ1-4; D possibly corresponds to TRBD1 (5 bases). The CDR3 consists of 16 residues. The V and J ends lost 3 bases and 8 bases respectively, with 19 bases between them. Germline V gene sequence: CDR1 SGHAT, CDR2 FQNNGV. This CDR3 is CASSFGTVKVLEKLFF. CDR3 coding DNA: TGTGCCAGCAGCTTTGGGACGGTGAAGGTATTGGAAAAACTGTTTTTT.

This rearrangement joins TRBV15 to TRBJ2-1, with 9 bases identical to TRBD2. Trimming cost V 0 bases and J 3 bases; bases outside gene matches: 9. The CDR3 loop spans 18 amino acids. CDR1 is LNHNV and CDR2 is YYDKDF in the germline V gene (reference sequence). The CDR3 DNA is TGTGCCACCAGCAGAGATGGTTGGCGGGAGGGCCTCTACAATGAGCAGTTCTTC. This sequence encodes CATSRDGWREGLYNEQFF.

The CDR3, as DNA: TGTGCCAGCAGTTCGCTGGACCGCCGGGGGGGCGGGGAGCTGTTTTTT. Protein: CASSSLDRRGGGELFF. The V gene is TRBV27, the J gene TRBJ2-2; 8 bases are shared with TRBD2. This CDR3 contains 16 residues. From germline, CDR1 is MNHEY and CDR2 SMNVEV (reference sequence). The trim removed 4 bases at V and 7 bases at J, leaving 11 bases unmatched.

The J gene is TRBJ2-7, the V gene TRBV19, with D uncertain. There are 14 residues in the CDR3. Per germline, CDR1 LNHDA and CDR2 SQIVND (reference sequence). Trimming pared 6 bases from V and 0 bases from J, leaving 12 bases between. For the CDR3, the DNA is TGTGCCAGTAGCCTCGACTGGGACTCCTACGAGCAGTACTTC. This sequence encodes CASSLDWDSYEQYF.

The chain couples TRBV27 to TRBJ2-7, with D maybe TRBD1 (6 bases). Trimming shortened V by 5 bases and J by 2 bases, and 16 bases separated the two germline ends. Germline lookup yields CDR1 MNHEY and CDR2 SMNVEV (reference sequence). The CDR3 is made up of 15 amino acids. The CDR3 protein is CASSPLPGATYEQYF. As DNA, the CDR3 is TGTGCCAGCAGTCCCTTGCCAGGGGCCACCTACGAGCAGTACTTC.

The V gene is TRBV7-9, the J gene TRBJ2-6; D not resolved. CDR3 length equals 18 residues. With 1 base removed from V and 0 bases from J, the gap between germline ends came to 13 bases. Germline V gene data show CDR1 as SEHNR and CDR2 as FQNEAQ (reference sequence). The CDR3 protein is CASSLVIRLSSGANVLTF. Written as DNA, the CDR3 is TGTGCCAGCAGCTTAGTTATTCGGCTAAGCTCTGGGGCCAACGTCCTGACTTTC.